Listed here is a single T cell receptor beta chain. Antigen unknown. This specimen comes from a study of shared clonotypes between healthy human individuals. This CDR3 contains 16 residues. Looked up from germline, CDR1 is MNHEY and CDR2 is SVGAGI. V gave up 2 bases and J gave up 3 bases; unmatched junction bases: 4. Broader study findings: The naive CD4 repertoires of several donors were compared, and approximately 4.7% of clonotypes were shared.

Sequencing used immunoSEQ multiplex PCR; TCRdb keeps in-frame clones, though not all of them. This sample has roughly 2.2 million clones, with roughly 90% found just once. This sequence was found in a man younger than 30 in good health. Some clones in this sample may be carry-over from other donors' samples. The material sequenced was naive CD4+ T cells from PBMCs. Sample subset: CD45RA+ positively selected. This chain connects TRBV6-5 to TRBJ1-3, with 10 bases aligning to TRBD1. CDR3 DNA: TGTGCCAGCAGTTACGGGACAGGGGTTGGTGGAAACACCATATATTTT. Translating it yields CASSYGTGVGGNTIYF.